This TCR beta chain was sequenced during a study of CD8+ T cells in alopecia areata. Overall study context: In an open-label trial, patients got 5 to 10 mg tofacitinib twice daily.

This clone was counted only a few times. The junction and the germline gene differ at one end; a read error may be behind it. cDNA reverse transcribed from extracted RNA served as the sequencing template. The repertoire was sequenced with immunoSEQ multiplex PCR; TCRdb's copy has only in-frame clones and lacks some. This table has roughly 200,000 clones, roughly two fifths appearing once. The sample's treatment: oral pan-JAK inhibitor, 5-10 mg twice daily. Peripheral blood, together with lesional scalp punch biopsies, was collected from alopecia areata patients. Germline V gene data show CDR1 as MDHEN and CDR2 as SYDVKM. The length of the CDR3 is 14 residues.

This clonotype originated in a human donor with alopecia areata. J is TRBJ1-1 and V is TRBV28; unclear D gene. The sample consisted of CD4+ T cells sorted from blood, taken at roughly week 30, from a patient treated with tofacitinib. The CDR3 here is CASSLDYVKTEAFF. In nucleotides, the CDR3 is TGTGCCAGCAGTTTAGACTACGTGAAGACTGAAGCTTTCTTT.